One sample yielded the 21 T cell receptor beta chains listed below, sequenced in a study of T cell responses to AZD1222 COVID-19 vaccine. TCRdb's copy holds only in-frame clones and misses some; the assay was immunoSEQ multiplex PCR. The table has over 150,000 clones, roughly 92% seen once. Here the sequenced sample was peripheral blood, taken on day 0 of AZD1222 vaccination. Source of these receptors: an adult in good health.

This chain joins TRBV7-9 and TRBJ1-3, with unresolved D. Germline V CDR1 and CDR2: SEHNR, FQNEAQ (reference sequence). V lost 6 bases, J lost 0 bases, and 9 bases lay in between. The CDR3 has 14 amino acids. CDR3 sequence reads: CASREGASGNTIYF. The CDR3 coding sequence is TGTGCCAGCAGAGAGGGAGCCTCTGGAAACACCATATATTTT.

The genes are TRBV15 and TRBJ1-4; D is uncertain. Germline lookup yields CDR1 LNHNV and CDR2 YYDKDF (reference sequence). The CDR3 consists of 16 residues. Trimming left V 0 bases short and J 8 bases short, with 16 bases between. The CDR3 loop reads CATSRDRYREEEKLFF. The CDR3 DNA reads TGTGCCACCAGCAGAGATCGTTATAGGGAGGAAGAAAAACTGTTTTTT.

This chain uses TRBV19 with TRBJ1-5; tentative D call: TRBD1 (5 bases). From germline, CDR1 is LNHDA and CDR2 SQIVND (reference sequence). The ends were cut back, 5 bases at V and 4 bases at J, with 9 bases in the middle. The CDR3 is 13 amino acids. This chain's CDR3 is CASSSGDNQPQHF. CDR3 DNA sequence: TGTGCCAGTAGTTCGGGGGATAATCAGCCCCAGCATTTT. The entire variable domain, with the rest obtained from reference TRBV19 and TRBJ1-5, is as follows: DGGITQSPKYLFRKEGQNVTLSCEQNLNHDAMYWYRQDPGQGLRLIYYSQIVNDFQKGDIAEGYSVSREKKESFPLTVTSAQKNPTAFYLCASSSGDNQPQHFGDGTRLSIL.

The chain is built from TRBV3-1 (or the pseudogene TRBV3-2) and TRBJ2-1, with 12 bases matching TRBD1. Germline V gene sequence: CDR1 LGHDT, CDR2 YNNKEL (reference sequence). This CDR3 is built from 14 residues. J gave up 13 bases and V 0 bases, and 4 bases lay outside the gene matches. The CDR3 nucleotides are TGTGCCAGCAGCCAAGAGGGACAGGGGGCGAGACAGTTCTTC. Amino acids: CASSQEGQGARQFF.

This chain joins TRBV9 and TRBJ1-6; D is perhaps TRBD1 (5 bases). Germline CDR1 and CDR2: SGDLS and YYNGEE. V dropped 0 bases and J dropped 10 bases, with 17 bases sitting between them. The CDR3 runs 16 residues. The CDR3 region is CASSVGGETRDSPLHF. As DNA, the CDR3 is TGTGCCAGCAGCGTAGGCGGGGAAACTAGGGACTCACCCCTCCACTTT.

This clone was detected only once. The chain is built from TRBV5-1 and TRBJ2-1; weak D call: TRBD2 (6 bases). Trimming stripped 4 bases from V and 0 bases from J, with 14 bases between. The germline V gene has CDR1 SGHRS and CDR2 YFSETQ. The CDR3 runs 16 residues. This chain's CDR3 is CASSRGLPSSYNEQFF. Written as DNA, the CDR3 is TGCGCCAGCAGCAGGGGACTCCCGAGCTCCTACAATGAGCAGTTCTTC.

This chain joins TRBV19 and TRBJ2-4; tentative D call: TRBD2 (6 bases). This CDR3 contains 16 residues. Germline V gives CDR1 LNHDA, CDR2 SQIVND (reference sequence). Trimming shortened V by 5 bases and J by 0 bases, and 14 bases separated the two germline ends. The CDR3: CASSASLALAKNIQYF. CDR3 nucleotides: TGTGCCAGTAGTGCCTCGCTAGCGTTAGCCAAAAACATTCAGTACTTC.

This clone was counted once. The chain combines TRBV11-3 with TRBJ2-1, with 11 bases that match TRBD1. Per germline, CDR1 SGHNT and CDR2 YENEEA. V was clipped by 2 bases and J by 6 bases; unmatched bases: 6. This CDR3 has 16 amino acids. Written as DNA, the CDR3 is TGTGCCAGCAGCTTATCGAGGGGGACAGGGGGCAATGAGCAGTTCTTC. Translating gives CASSLSRGTGGNEQFF.

The chain links TRBV7-9 to TRBJ1-2; TRBD1 matches 7 bases. CDR1 is SEHNR, CDR2 FQNEAQ, per germline (reference sequence). Unmatched junction bases numbered 13, after V lost 5 bases and J lost 4 bases. The CDR3 totals 16 residues. The CDR3 coding sequence is TGTGCCAGCAGCCCCCCAGGGGGAGACTATTTCTATGGCTACACCTTC. Protein: CASSPPGGDYFYGYTF.

The DNA of the CDR3 is TGTGCCAGCAGGGCCTCCATGGGCTATGGCTACACCTTC. This codes for CASRASMGYGYTF. The genes are TRBV6-5 and TRBJ1-2; D is uncertain. With 6 bases removed from V and 4 bases from J, the gap between germline ends came to 12 bases. The CDR3 spans 13 residues. Looked up from germline, CDR1 is MNHEY and CDR2 is SVGAGI.

V is TRBV2 and J is TRBJ2-5; D could derive from TRBD1 or TRBD2 (5 bases each). The CDR3 extends over 12 amino acids. Per the germline V gene, CDR1 is SNHLY and CDR2 is FYNNEI. V lost 11 bases to trimming and J lost 7 bases, with 17 bases between them. The CDR3 DNA sequence: TGTGCCGCCAGAGGGGCCCAGCGGACCCAGTACTTC. The encoded protein is CAARGAQRTQYF.

V gene TRBV7-2 combines with J gene TRBJ2-6, with TRBD1 as a possible D gene (5 bases). The V and J ends lost 9 bases and 4 bases respectively, with 10 bases between them. Germline CDR1 reads SGHTA; CDR2 reads FQGNSA. This CDR3 has 13 amino acids. The CDR3: CARAGPGANVLTF. CDR3 bases: TGTGCCAGGGCAGGGCCCGGGGCCAACGTCCTGACTTTC.

This chain uses TRBV4-1 with TRBJ1-1, with a weak D call TRBD1 (6 bases). Deletions cut 2 bases from V and 1 base from J, with 8 bases between. The germline CDR1 and CDR2 sequences are MGHRA and YSYEKL. The CDR3 loop spans 14 amino acids. CDR3 region: CASSQRGSNTEAFF. CDR3 DNA sequence: TGCGCCAGCAGCCAAAGGGGGTCGAACACTGAAGCTTTCTTT.

The V and J genes are TRBV28 and TRBJ1-6, with unresolved D. The germline gives CDR1 MDHEN, CDR2 SYDVKM. CDR3 length equals 17 residues. Trimming took 6 bases from V and 0 from J, leaving 15 bases between them. CDR3 bases: TGTGCCAGCAGGGAAGGGTCGTCAAGCTCCTATAATTCACCCCTCCACTTT. Residues: CASREGSSSSYNSPLHF. Combining the CDR3 with reference TRBV28 and TRBJ1-6 gives the whole variable domain DVKVTQSSRYLVKRTGEKVFLECVQDMDHENMFWYRQDPGLGLRLIYFSYDVKMKEKGDIPEGYSVSREKKERFSLILESASTNQTSMYLCASREGSSSSYNSPLHFGNGTRLTVT.

V usage is TRBV5-6 and J usage is TRBJ1-6; D unresolved. This CDR3 is 17 amino acids long. The V end lost 4 bases, the J end lost 0 bases, and 14 bases lay between the germline ends. Germline-derived CDR1 and CDR2 are SGHDT and YYEEEE. The CDR3 nucleotides read TGTGCCAGCAGCCGGACCCACGGGGACTCCTATAATTCACCCCTCCACTTT. Its protein is CASSRTHGDSYNSPLHF.

This chain connects TRBV27 to TRBJ1-1; 11 bases agree with TRBD1. J lost 7 bases, V lost 3 bases, and 7 bases had no gene match. Per germline, CDR1 MNHEY and CDR2 SMNVEV (reference sequence). This CDR3 spans 15 amino acids. The DNA for the CDR3 is TGTGCCAGCAGTTTCTCCGGGACAGGGGGGTTTGAAGCTTTCTTT. Translated, it gives CASSFSGTGGFEAFF.

The V gene is TRBV6-5, the J gene TRBJ1-5; D uncertain. V was pared by 0 bases and J by 5 bases, with 8 bases between. Looked up from germline, CDR1 is MNHEY and CDR2 is SVGAGI. CDR3 size: 14 residues. As DNA, the CDR3 is TGTGCCAGCAGTTACTCCGGGCTAGATCAGCCCCAGCATTTT. Its translation is CASSYSGLDQPQHF.

The chain is built from TRBV6-2 or TRBV6-3 and TRBJ2-1; 9 bases are shared with TRBD2. This CDR3 contains 12 residues. The V segment lost 6 bases and the J segment 14 bases; nucleotides outside the gene matches: 8. CDR1 and CDR2 from the germline V gene are MNHEY and SVGEGT. The CDR3 region has the DNA TGTGCCAGCAGCCGCGGGGGGGCCGGTAAGTTCTTC. Translated: CASSRGGAGKFF.

This chain uses TRBV18 with TRBJ2-7; 9 nucleotides align to TRBD1. The V gene end was trimmed by 3 bases and the J gene end by 4 bases; junction bases not matched to a gene: 13. Germline loops: CDR1 KGHSH, CDR2 LQKENI. The CDR3 totals 17 residues. The CDR3 DNA sequence: TGTGCCAGCTCACCGTTACAGGGGGGACAGGGATCTTACGAGCAGTACTTC. Translation gives CASSPLQGGQGSYEQYF.

As to this clone: An end of the junction does not agree with germline; a read error may underlie this. This chain uses TRBV6-4 with TRBJ2-2; D is unclear. The germline V gene encodes CDR1 MRHNA and CDR2 SNTAGT. The CDR3 is made up of 14 amino acids. This chain's CDR3 is CASSVGYDTEELFF. The CDR3 DNA follows: TGTGCCAGCAGTGTGGGGTACGACACCGAGGAGCTGTTTTTT.

V is TRBV27 and J is TRBJ1-4; D perhaps matches TRBD1 (6 bases). V lost 7 bases to trimming and J lost 7 bases, with 22 bases between them. Germline loops: CDR1 MNHEY, CDR2 SMNVEV (reference sequence). The CDR3 covers 16 residues. CDR3: CASTPLLRGGSEKLFF. The DNA for the CDR3 is TGTGCCAGCACCCCTCTGCTAAGGGGGGGGAGTGAAAAACTGTTTTTT. The complete variable domain, with remaining parts taken from reference TRBV27 and TRBJ1-4, reads EAQVTQNPRYLITVTGKKLTVTCSQNMNHEYMSWYRQDPGLGLRQIYYSMNVEVTDKGDVPEGYKVSRKEKRNFPLILESPSPNQTSLYFCASTPLLRGGSEKLFFGSGTQLSVL.